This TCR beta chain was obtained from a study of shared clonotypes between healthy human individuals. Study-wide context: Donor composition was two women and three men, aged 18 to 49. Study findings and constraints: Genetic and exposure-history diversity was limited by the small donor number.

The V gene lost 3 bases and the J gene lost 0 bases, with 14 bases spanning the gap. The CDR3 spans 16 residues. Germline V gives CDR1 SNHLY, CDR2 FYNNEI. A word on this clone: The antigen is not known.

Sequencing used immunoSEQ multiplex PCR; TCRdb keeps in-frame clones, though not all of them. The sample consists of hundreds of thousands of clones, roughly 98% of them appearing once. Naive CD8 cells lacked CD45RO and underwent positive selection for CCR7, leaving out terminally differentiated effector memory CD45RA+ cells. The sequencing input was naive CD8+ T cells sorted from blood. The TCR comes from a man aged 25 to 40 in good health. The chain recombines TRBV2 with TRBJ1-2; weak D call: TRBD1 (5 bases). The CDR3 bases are TGTGCCAGCAGTGATCAAAGGGCGGACACTAACTATGGCTACACCTTC. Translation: CASSDQRADTNYGYTF.